This T cell receptor beta chain was identified in a study of blood T cell repertoires in COVID-19. Study context: Both acute and convalescent COVID-19 samples were obtained from the United States, Italy and Spain.

Authors' processing steps: Amplification with reference gene primers provided the estimates of nucleated cell counts. Assay: immunoSEQ multiplex PCR; the TCRdb copy retains only in-frame clones and omits some. V and J calls and clone size are given by that table; D and trimming were obtained from the DNA. The profile shows 300,000 to 400,000 clones, 75% to 90% of them singletons. A Seattle source enrolled patients during active infection and followed them longitudinally. The CDR3 contains 13 residues. Per the germline V gene, CDR1 is SGHNT and CDR2 is YYREEE (reference sequence). With 4 bases removed from V and 6 bases from J, the gap between germline ends came to 13 bases.

The sequenced sample consisted of peripheral blood. The TCR comes from a woman aged 45-60 years with COVID-19, enrolled during active disease. The rearrangement links TRBV5-4 to TRBJ1-2, with D possibly matching TRBD1 (6 bases). CDR3 DNA sequence: TGTGCCAGCAGCCAACGACAGGTGGATGGCTACACCTTC. It encodes CASSQRQVDGYTF.